The rows below give T cell receptor beta chains drawn from one sample of a study of CD8+ T cells in alopecia areata. Libraries were prepared by immunoSEQ multiplex PCR; TCRdb keeps only in-frame clonotypes and omits some of them. In the table there are some 150,000 clones, approximately 80% of which are singletons. The specimen comprised CD8+ T cells sorted from blood, sampled at week 4, from a patient treated with tofacitinib. The receptors here all came from a human donor with alopecia areata. CDR3s include the opening cysteine and the closing phenylalanine or tryptophan. Each record gives: V gene, CDR3 protein.

V: TRBV7-3; CDR3: CASSLTGGSTDTQYF
V: TRBV5-1; CDR3: CASSPGQGDYEQYF
V: TRBV4-1; CDR3: CASSQLVPYTDTQYF
V: TRBV4-1; CDR3: CASSQPLAGEETQYF
V: TRBV18; CDR3: CASSQRTGLAGDNEQFF
V: TRBV5-4; CDR3: CASSSLAESSTDTQYF
V: TRBV23-1; CDR3: CASSHRTSAQYF
V: TRBV13; CDR3: CASSLGRGGRGDYGYTF
V: TRBV2; CDR3: CARDRVDGEQYF
V: TRBV29-1; CDR3: CSVRTLNIQYF
V: TRBV2; CDR3: CASSEWQPNTGELFF
V: TRBV4-1; CDR3: CASSQDAGSAGELFF
V: TRBV30; CDR3: CAWVPGGTYNEQFF
V: TRBV11-1; CDR3: CASSLFPEQSVTEAFF
V: TRBV10-3; CDR3: CAISESRSYEQYF
V: TRBV6-6; CDR3: CASSSPSSGVGFEQYF
V: TRBV6-6; CDR3: CASSPRQDHQPQHF
V: TRBV27; CDR3: CATAHRDRPRDEQYF
V: TRBV27; CDR3: CASSAGQGPYEQYF
V: TRBV7-9; CDR3: CASSSSDEQFF
V: TRBV27; CDR3: CASSSGGSYEQYF
V: TRBV4-1; CDR3: CASTPRWGAQETQYF
V: TRBV11-1; CDR3: CASSLARTSGGYEQYF
V: TRBV7-2; CDR3: CASNLIPGQNNEQFF
V: TRBV15; CDR3: CATSRDIRGHTQYF
V: TRBV4-2; CDR3: CASSPASEAGELFF
V: TRBV10-3; CDR3: CAISESQGYNEQFF
V: TRBV5-1; CDR3: CASSFSGTGYTDTQYF
V: TRBV27; CDR3: CASGSLGGLPVGYTF
V: TRBV12-5; CDR3: CASGSGQGKAYGYTF
V: TRBV4-1; CDR3: CASSSGGIETQYF
V: TRBV13; CDR3: CASSLSGQGLEKAFF
V: TRBV29-1; CDR3: CSVAHTEAFF
V: TRBV29-1; CDR3: CSVDGGEGPEAFF
V: TRBV15; CDR3: CATSRDRTGGYNEQFF
V: TRBV7-9; CDR3: CASSSPASGGTDTQYF
V: TRBV19; CDR3: CASSIVDRGFAKNIQYF
V: TRBV13; CDR3: CASSLGGTGESYEQYF
V: TRBV4-1; CDR3: CASRPHELDTGELFF
V: TRBV29-1; CDR3: CSVAVEGTAEAFF
V: TRBV4-1; CDR3: CASSQAPTSGRYQETQYF
V: TRBV10-3; CDR3: CAIFPDRGPYEQYF
V: TRBV27; CDR3: CASADRGANQPQHF
V: TRBV4-1; CDR3: CASSQDDEGRYEQYF
V: TRBV5-8; CDR3: CASSFNRDRGNTGELFF
V: TRBV2; CDR3: CASNDRVWEQYF
V: TRBV7-2; CDR3: CASSLAGVEETQYF
V: TRBV7-6; CDR3: CASSLAASGVLNTQYF
V: TRBV5-1; CDR3: CASSFGRGTNEQFF
V: TRBV18; CDR3: CASSHDNEETQYF
V: TRBV29-1; CDR3: CSGGQGAEAFF
V: TRBV11-2; CDR3: CASSFRDRGLVEQYF
V: TRBV11-2; CDR3: CASSLGKSGTSGGSGEQFF
V: TRBV2; CDR3: CAINDPRTSGGPETQYF
V: TRBV2; CDR3: CASRLTAGTSGNEQFF